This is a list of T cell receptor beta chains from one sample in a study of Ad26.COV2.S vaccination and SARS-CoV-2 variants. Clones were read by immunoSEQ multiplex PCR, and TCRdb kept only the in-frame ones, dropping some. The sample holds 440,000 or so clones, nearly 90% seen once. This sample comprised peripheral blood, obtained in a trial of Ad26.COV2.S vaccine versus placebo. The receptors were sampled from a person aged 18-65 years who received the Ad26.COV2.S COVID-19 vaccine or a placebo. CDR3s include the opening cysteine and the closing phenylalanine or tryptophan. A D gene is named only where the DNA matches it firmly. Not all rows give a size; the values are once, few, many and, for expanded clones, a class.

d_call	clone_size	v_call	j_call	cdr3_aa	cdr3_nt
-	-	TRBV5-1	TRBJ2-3	CASSLAQPIDTQYF	TGCGCCAGCAGCTTGGCCCAGCCGATAGATACGCAGTATTTT
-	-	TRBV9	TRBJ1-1	CASSVDDVEAFF	TGTGCCAGCAGCGTGGACGATGTTGAAGCTTTCTTT
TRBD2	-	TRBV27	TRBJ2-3	CASSGTSGWADTQYF	TGTGCCAGCAGCGGGACTAGCGGCTGGGCAGATACGCAGTATTTT
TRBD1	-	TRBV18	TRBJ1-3	CASSRGGTGTGNTIYF	TGTGCCAGCTCACGAGGAGGGACAGGGACTGGAAACACCATATATTTT
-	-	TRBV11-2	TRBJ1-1	CASSFRYGPNTEAFF	TGTGCCAGCAGCTTTCGATACGGTCCGAACACTGAAGCTTTCTTT
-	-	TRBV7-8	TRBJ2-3	CASSLARDMARTDTQYF	TGTGCCAGCAGCTTAGCGAGGGATATGGCCCGCACAGATACGCAGTATTTT
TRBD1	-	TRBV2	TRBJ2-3	CASSEGQTSTDTQYF	TGTGCCAGCAGTGAGGGACAGACTAGCACAGATACGCAGTATTTT
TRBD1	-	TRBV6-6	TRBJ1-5	CASSYSRTGRQPQHF	TGTGCCAGCAGTTACTCGAGGACAGGGCGTCAGCCCCAGCATTTT
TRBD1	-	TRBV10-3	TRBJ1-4	CAIRQGGNEKLFF	TGTGCCATCCGACAGGGGGGGAATGAAAAACTGTTTTTT
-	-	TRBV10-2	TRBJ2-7	CASGSSYEQYF	TGCGCCAGCGGGAGCTCCTACGAGCAGTACTTC
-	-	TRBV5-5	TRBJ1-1	CASSLIVGSEAFF	TGTGCCAGCAGCTTAATAGTGGGATCTGAAGCTTTCTTT
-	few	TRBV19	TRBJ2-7	CATGVGYEQYF	TGTGCCACCGGGGTAGGCTACGAGCAGTACTTC
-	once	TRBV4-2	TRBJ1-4	CASSLTGSGDEKLFF	TGTGCCAGCAGCCTAACAGGGTCGGGTGATGAAAAACTGTTTTTT
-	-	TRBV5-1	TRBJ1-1	CASSLKSAPEAFF	TGCGCCAGCAGCCTTAAAAGCGCCCCGGAAGCTTTCTTT
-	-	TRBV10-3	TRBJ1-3	CAISERGYGNTIYF	TGTGCCATCAGTGAGAGAGGCTATGGAAACACCATATATTTT
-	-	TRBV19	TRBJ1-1	CASSTGVGYTEAFF	TGTGCCAGTTCTACCGGGGTCGGTTACACTGAAGCTTTCTTT
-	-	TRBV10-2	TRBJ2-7	CASSEGGMTAQYF	TGCGCCAGCAGTGAGGGGGGGATGACAGCCCAGTACTTC
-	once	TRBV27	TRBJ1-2	CASSLAGANYGYTF	TGTGCCAGCAGTTTGGCAGGGGCTAACTATGGCTACACCTTC
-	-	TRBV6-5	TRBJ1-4	CASSYSRAGDDGKLFF	TGTGCCAGCAGTTACTCGAGAGCGGGGGATGACGGGAAACTGTTTTTT
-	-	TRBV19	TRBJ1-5	CASSIAGAVQPQHF	TGTGCCAGTAGTATCGCAGGGGCGGTTCAGCCCCAGCATTTT
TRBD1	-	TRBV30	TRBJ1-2	CAWKVEGAGLNYGYTF	TGTGCCTGGAAAGTGGAGGGGGCAGGTCTGAACTATGGCTACACCTTC
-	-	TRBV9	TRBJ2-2	CASSAPANTGELFF	TGTGCCAGCAGCGCCCCAGCGAACACCGGGGAGCTGTTTTTT
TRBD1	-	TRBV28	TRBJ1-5	CASMTGGNQPQHF	TGTGCCTCGATGACAGGGGGAAATCAGCCCCAGCATTTT
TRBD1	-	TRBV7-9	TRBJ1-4	CASSRDSGNEKLFF	TGTGCCAGCAGCCGGGACAGCGGAAATGAAAAACTGTTTTTT
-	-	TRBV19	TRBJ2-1	CASTHGPRGGYNEQFF	TGTGCCAGTACTCATGGGCCAAGGGGTGGCTACAATGAGCAGTTCTTC
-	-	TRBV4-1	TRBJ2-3	CASSQSDSTDTQYF	TGCGCCAGCAGCCAATCCGACAGCACAGATACGCAGTATTTT
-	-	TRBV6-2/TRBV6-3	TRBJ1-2	CASSYSPGQSHPGYTF	TGTGCCAGCAGTTACTCTCCCGGACAGTCCCACCCTGGCTACACCTTC
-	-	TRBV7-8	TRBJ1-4	CASRDLRRNEKLFF	TGTGCCAGCAGGGACCTCCGTAGAAATGAAAAACTGTTTTTT
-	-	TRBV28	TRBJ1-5	CASGLGTPVRPQHF	TGTGCCAGCGGCTTAGGGACACCGGTCCGGCCCCAGCATTTT
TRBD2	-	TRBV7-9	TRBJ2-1	CASSFAGASYNEQFF	TGTGCCAGCAGCTTTGCGGGAGCATCCTACAATGAGCAGTTCTTC
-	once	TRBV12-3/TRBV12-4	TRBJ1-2	CATSRLVAYGYTF	TGTGCCACTTCGCGACTTGTGGCGTATGGCTACACCTTC
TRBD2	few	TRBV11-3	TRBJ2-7	CASSAGGSSYEQYF	TGTGCCAGCAGCGCGGGCGGGAGCTCCTACGAGCAGTACTTC
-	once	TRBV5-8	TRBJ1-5	CASSWGRGGNQPQHF	TGTGCCAGCAGCTGGGGGAGAGGAGGGAATCAGCCCCAGCATTTT
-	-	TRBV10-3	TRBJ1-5	CAISEGGTGNQPQHF	TGTGCCATCAGTGAGGGGGGGACGGGCAATCAGCCCCAGCATTTT
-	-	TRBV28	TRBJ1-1	CASSTKGNTEAFF	TGTGCCAGCAGTACCAAGGGGAACACTGAAGCTTTCTTT
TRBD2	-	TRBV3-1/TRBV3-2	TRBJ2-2	CASSGQGLAKIFPNTGELFF	TGTGCCAGCAGCGGCCAGGGACTAGCGAAAATATTTCCTAACACCGGGGAGCTGTTTTTT
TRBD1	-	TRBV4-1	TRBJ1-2	CASSQRQGIVIHGYTF	TGCGCCAGCAGCCAAAGACAGGGAATCGTTATCCATGGCTACACCTTC
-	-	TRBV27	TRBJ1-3	CASSLSGVSGNTIYF	TGTGCCAGCAGTTTATCAGGGGTCAGCGGAAACACCATATATTTT
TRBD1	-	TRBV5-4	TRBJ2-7	CASSTGQGPYEQYF	TGTGCCAGCAGCACAGGACAGGGTCCCTACGAGCAGTACTTC
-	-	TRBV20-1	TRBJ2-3	CSARRPDTQYF	TGCAGTGCCCGAAGACCGGATACGCAGTATTTT
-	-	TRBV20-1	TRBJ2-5	CSALQETQYF	TGCAGTGCTCTACAAGAGACCCAGTACTTC
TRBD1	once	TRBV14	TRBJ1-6	CARWGGTGLGFGNSPLHF	TGTGCCAGATGGGGAGGGACAGGGTTAGGGTTCGGGAATTCACCCCTCCACTTT
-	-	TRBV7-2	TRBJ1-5	CASSPDGRINQPQHF	TGTGCCAGCAGCCCCGACGGACGGATCAATCAGCCCCAGCATTTT
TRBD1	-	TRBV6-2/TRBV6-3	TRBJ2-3	CASSYAGTGNTDTQYF	TGTGCCAGCAGTTATGCCGGGACAGGGAACACAGATACGCAGTATTTT
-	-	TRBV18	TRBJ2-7	CASSPRSGATYEQYF	TGTGCCAGCTCACCTCGTTCGGGGGCTACCTACGAGCAGTACTTC
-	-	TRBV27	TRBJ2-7	CASRADLAYEQYF	TGTGCCAGCAGGGCCGACCTGGCCTACGAGCAGTACTTC
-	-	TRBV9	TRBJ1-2	CASSANYGYTF	TGTGCCAGCAGCGCTAACTATGGCTACACCTTC
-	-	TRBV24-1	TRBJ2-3	CATSDSATTDTQYF	TGTGCCACCAGTGATTCGGCCACTACAGATACGCAGTATTTT